The 4 T cell receptor beta chains reported below all come from one sample, sequenced in a study of shared clonotypes between healthy human individuals. Some clones are missing from TCRdb's copy, which holds only in-frame ones; the method was immunoSEQ multiplex PCR. The repertoire holds 2 million to 2.5 million clones, with about 95% as singletons. The sequenced sample was naive CD4+ T cells sorted from blood. Subset given: CD45RA+ positively selected. The receptors come from a man aged 18 to 30 in good health.

The chain joins TRBV6-5 to TRBJ1-1; no definite D call. CDR3 length equals 13 residues. Trimming left V 8 bases short and J 3 bases short, with 13 bases between. The germline CDR1 and CDR2 sequences are MNHEY and SVGAGI. The CDR3 is CASRRSGDTEAFF. In nucleotides, the CDR3 is TGTGCCAGCCGAAGGAGCGGGGACACTGAAGCTTTCTTT.

The chain recombines TRBV30 with TRBJ2-7; D not resolved. Germline V gene lookup returns CDR1 GTSNPN and CDR2 SVGIG (reference sequence). Trimming left V 5 bases short and J 4 bases short, with 9 bases between. CDR3 length: 11 amino acids. Here the CDR3 reads CAWGLVYEQYF. The CDR3 DNA follows: TGTGCCTGGGGGCTGGTTTACGAGCAGTACTTC. Full variable domain (outside the CDR3, taken from reference TRBV30 and TRBJ2-7): SQTIHQWPATLVQPVGSPLSLECTVEGTSNPNLYWYRQAAGRGLQLLFYSVGIGQISSEVPQNLSASRPQDRQFILSSKKLLLSDSGFYLCAWGLVYEQYFGPGTRLTVT.

This chain uses TRBV18 with TRBJ1-2; a possible D gene is TRBD1 (6 bases). Germline loops: CDR1 KGHSH, CDR2 LQKENI. CDR3 length: 14 amino acids. Trimming pared 4 bases from V and 0 bases from J, leaving 9 bases between. In nucleotides, the CDR3 is TGTGCCAGCTCACGGGACATAGCTAACTATGGCTACACCTTC. This gives the protein CASSRDIANYGYTF.

This rearrangement joins TRBV5-1 to TRBJ1-1; D unclear. Germline loops: CDR1 SGHRS, CDR2 YFSETQ. Trimming shortened V by 1 base and J by 1 base, and 8 bases separated the two germline ends. There are 14 residues in the CDR3. The CDR3 sequence is CASSLHIGNTEAFF. CDR3 DNA: TGCGCCAGCAGCTTGCACATAGGGAACACTGAAGCTTTCTTT. Full variable domain (missing parts from reference TRBV5-1 and TRBJ1-1): KAGVTQTPRYLIKTRGQQVTLSCSPISGHRSVSWYQQTPGQGLQFLFEYFSETQRNKGNFPGRFSGRQFSNSRSEMNVSTLELGDSALYLCASSLHIGNTEAFFGQGTRLTVV.